The rows below give T cell receptor beta chains drawn from one sample of a study of T-cell memory formation after mild COVID-19. TCRdb re-called the 5' RACE reads through MiXCR, storing one row per CDR3 protein. The sample gives 300,000 to 350,000 distinct CDR3 sequences, around 13% of which show up once; about a fifth is in the top ten. Source material: PBMCs or a T cell subset sorted from them (not recorded which). The receptor set was obtained from a man younger than 35 who had mild COVID-19 (a few samples of this study predate the infection). Cell type and time point are not known. CDR3s include the opening cysteine and the closing phenylalanine or tryptophan. Each record gives: V gene, clone size, J gene, D gene, CDR3 protein, CDR3 DNA. The D gene is left open where the match is weak. Clone size, where shown, is once, few, many, or a class for clones that have expanded.

TRBV5-1	-	TRBJ2-3	-	CASSYVLNTDTQYF	TGCGCCAGCAGCTACGTACTAAACACAGATACGCAGTATTTT
TRBV7-9	-	TRBJ1-1	-	CASSLDLPLNTEAFF	TGTGCCAGCAGCTTAGATCTGCCATTGAACACTGAAGCTTTCTTT
TRBV4-3	-	TRBJ1-6	-	CASSQDRVGNSPLHF	TGCGCCAGCAGCCAAGATCGGGTGGGAAATTCACCCCTCCACTTT
TRBV2	few	TRBJ2-5	TRBD2	CASSYTGGGETQYF	TGTGCCAGCAGTTACACCGGGGGGGGAGAGACCCAGTACTTC
TRBV20-1	-	TRBJ2-5	-	CSAILPGSPETQYF	TGCAGTGCGATCCTTCCCGGGTCCCCAGAGACCCAGTACTTC
TRBV4-3	-	TRBJ2-7	TRBD2	CASSPRLDGGARYEQYF	TGCGCCAGCAGCCCCCGTCTAGACGGGGGGGCGCGCTACGAGCAGTACTTC
TRBV2	few	TRBJ1-5	-	CASSEARPNNQPQHF	TGTGCCAGCAGCGAAGCAAGGCCAAACAATCAGCCCCAGCATTTT
TRBV7-6	many	TRBJ2-3	-	CASSLGSGDTQYF	TGTGCCAGCAGCTTAGGGTCTGGGGATACGCAGTATTTT
TRBV7-2	-	TRBJ1-6	TRBD1	CASSSAGTGYNSPLHF	TGTGCCAGCAGTTCGGCTGGGACAGGTTATAATTCACCCCTCCACTTT
TRBV7-2	few	TRBJ1-6	TRBD1	CASSLAQGQAGSPLHF	TGTGCCAGCAGCTTAGCGCAGGGACAGGCGGGTTCACCCCTCCACTTT
TRBV5-1	-	TRBJ2-2	-	CASSLDPMGTGELFF	TGCGCCAGCAGCTTGGATCCGATGGGGACCGGGGAGCTGTTTTTT
TRBV5-1	few	TRBJ2-7	-	CASRGGGQLFNSYEQYF	TGCGCCAGCAGGGGGGGAGGACAGCTCTTCAACTCCTACGAGCAGTACTTC
TRBV4-1	many	TRBJ1-2	-	CASSQVFPLFGNIGAGYTF	TGCGCCAGCAGCCAAGTCTTCCCTTTGTTCGGGAATATCGGTGCGGGCTACACCTTC
TRBV5-1	-	TRBJ2-3	-	CASSLARASAGSDTQYF	TGCGCCAGCAGCTTGGCGCGGGCGTCTGCCGGGTCCGATACGCAGTATTTT
TRBV12-3/TRBV12-4	-	TRBJ1-5	-	CASRLHDAGGQPQHF	TGTGCCAGCAGGCTACATGATGCCGGGGGTCAGCCCCAGCATTTT
TRBV4-3	few	TRBJ2-3	TRBD1	CASSQDGQGAFLDTQYF	TGCGCCAGCAGCCAAGATGGCCAGGGGGCTTTCTTAGATACGCAGTATTTT
TRBV7-2	many	TRBJ2-4	-	CASSRQEGNIQYF	TGTGCCAGCAGCCGACAGGAGGGAAACATTCAGTACTTC
TRBV10-3	-	TRBJ2-2	TRBD1	CAIRAGQGISTGELFF	TGTGCCATCCGTGCGGGACAGGGGATAAGCACCGGGGAGCTGTTTTTT
TRBV5-6	-	TRBJ1-2	-	CASCLSLSLYGYTF	TGTGCCAGCTGCCTTTCTCTGAGCCTCTATGGCTACACCTTC
TRBV9	-	TRBJ2-1	-	CASSAWGTGDEQFF	TGTGCCAGCAGCGCCTGGGGGACGGGAGATGAGCAGTTCTTC
TRBV25-1	few	TRBJ1-6	TRBD1	CASSDLDRRNSPLHF	TGTGCCAGCAGTGATCTGGACAGGAGAAATTCACCCCTCCACTTT
TRBV7-9	many	TRBJ2-5	-	CASSRSRGFRETQYF	TGTGCCAGCAGTCGAAGCAGGGGATTCAGAGAGACCCAGTACTTC
TRBV25-1	few	TRBJ2-7	-	CASSAVGEQYF	TGTGCCAGCAGTGCGGTGGGCGAGCAGTACTTC
TRBV10-1	few	TRBJ2-3	-	CASSPSTGTDTQYF	TGCGCCAGCAGCCCCTCTACAGGCACAGATACGCAGTATTTT
TRBV5-5	few	TRBJ2-4	-	CASSLTVDQNIQYF	TGTGCCAGCAGCCTAACCGTGGACCAAAACATTCAGTACTTC
TRBV18	few	TRBJ2-7	-	CASSTALGGGSYEQYF	TGTGCCAGCTCAACCGCTCTAGGAGGGGGGTCCTACGAGCAGTACTTC
TRBV12-3/TRBV12-4	few	TRBJ1-4	TRBD1	CASSYRGNEKLFF	TGTGCCAGCAGTTACAGGGGTAATGAAAAACTGTTTTTT
TRBV7-8	few	TRBJ1-1	-	CASSFRQGGTEAFF	TGTGCCAGCAGCTTCCGGCAGGGTGGGACTGAAGCTTTCTTT
TRBV12-3/TRBV12-4	-	TRBJ2-1	-	CASRPNTGGLFF	TGTGCCAGCAGACCTAACACCGGAGGGCTGTTCTTC
TRBV9	few	TRBJ2-4	TRBD2	CASSGDIAGVNIQYF	TGTGCCAGCAGCGGGGACATAGCGGGGGTTAACATTCAGTACTTC
TRBV4-3	few	TRBJ2-1	-	CASSHADRSYNEQFF	TGCGCCAGCAGCCACGCGGACAGATCCTACAATGAGCAGTTCTTC
TRBV7-9	few	TRBJ2-1	TRBD2	CASIRARLAGGQGRNEQFF	TGTGCCAGCATCCGAGCCCGGCTAGCGGGGGGGCAGGGCCGCAATGAGCAGTTCTTC
TRBV7-9	-	TRBJ1-1	-	CASSLGWGQVNTEAFF	TGTGCCAGCAGCTTAGGTTGGGGGCAGGTGAACACTGAAGCTTTCTTT
TRBV5-1	many	TRBJ1-1	-	CASSFGNTEAFF	TGTGCCAGCAGCTTTGGGAACACTGAAGCTTTCTTT
TRBV7-2	few	TRBJ1-1	-	CASSLVPGAYTEAFF	TGTGCCAGCAGCTTAGTGCCGGGCGCCTACACTGAAGCTTTCTTT
TRBV18	few	TRBJ1-1	-	CASSPALIDTEAFF	TGTGCCAGCTCACCAGCCTTGATCGACACTGAAGCTTTCTTT
TRBV12-3/TRBV12-4	-	TRBJ1-2	-	CASISGSNYGYTF	TGTGCCAGCATCTCGGGGTCTAACTATGGCTACACCTTC
TRBV6-2/TRBV6-3	few	TRBJ2-4	TRBD1	CASSLQKTPTDRAENIQYF	TGTGCCAGCAGCCTACAAAAAACACCCACTGACAGGGCAGAAAACATTCAGTACTTC
TRBV11-2	few	TRBJ2-3	TRBD2	CASSPGRSGGAGTDTQYF	TGTGCCAGCAGCCCCGGGCGGAGCGGGGGGGCGGGCACAGATACGCAGTATTTT
TRBV24-1	-	TRBJ2-1	-	CATSDRWLNEQFF	TGTGCCACCAGTGACCGATGGCTGAATGAGCAGTTCTTC
TRBV4-3	-	TRBJ2-1	-	CASSQEPQGHNEQFF	TGCGCCAGCAGCCAAGAGCCGCAGGGCCACAATGAGCAGTTCTTC
TRBV4-3	many	TRBJ2-1	-	CASSQGISSAYEQFF	TGCGCCAGCAGCCAAGGAATTAGTTCAGCATATGAGCAGTTCTTC
TRBV5-1	many	TRBJ1-2	TRBD1	CASSADRVDGYTF	TGCGCCAGCAGCGCAGACAGGGTTGATGGCTACACCTTC
TRBV5-1	many	TRBJ2-7	TRBD1	CASSLGQGDEQYF	TGTGCCAGCAGCTTAGGACAGGGAGACGAGCAGTACTTC
TRBV20-1	many	TRBJ2-1	-	CSARASGNEQFF	TGCAGTGCCCGGGCCTCAGGCAATGAGCAGTTCTTC
TRBV11-1	few	TRBJ2-6	-	CASSLWGWGADISGANVLTF	TGTGCCAGCAGCTTATGGGGATGGGGCGCTGATATCTCTGGGGCCAACGTCCTGACTTTC